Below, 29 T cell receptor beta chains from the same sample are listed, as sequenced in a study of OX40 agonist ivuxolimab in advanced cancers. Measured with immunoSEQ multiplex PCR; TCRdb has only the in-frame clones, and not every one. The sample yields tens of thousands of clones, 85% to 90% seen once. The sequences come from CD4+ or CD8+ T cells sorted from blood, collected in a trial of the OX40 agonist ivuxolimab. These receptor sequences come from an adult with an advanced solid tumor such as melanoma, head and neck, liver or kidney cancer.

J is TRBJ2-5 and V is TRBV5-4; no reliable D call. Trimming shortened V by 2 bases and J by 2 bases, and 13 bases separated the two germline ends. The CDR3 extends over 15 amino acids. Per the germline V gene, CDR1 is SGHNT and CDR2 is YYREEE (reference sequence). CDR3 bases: TGTGCCAGCAGCTTAAGCACCGGTCCTCAAGAGACCCAGTACTTC. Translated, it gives CASSLSTGPQETQYF.

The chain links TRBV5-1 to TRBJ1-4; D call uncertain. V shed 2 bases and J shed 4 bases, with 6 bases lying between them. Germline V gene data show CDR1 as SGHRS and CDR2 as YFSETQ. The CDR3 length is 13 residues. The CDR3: CASSFSDNEKLFF. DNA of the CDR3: TGCGCCAGCAGCTTTTCAGATAATGAAAAACTGTTTTTT.

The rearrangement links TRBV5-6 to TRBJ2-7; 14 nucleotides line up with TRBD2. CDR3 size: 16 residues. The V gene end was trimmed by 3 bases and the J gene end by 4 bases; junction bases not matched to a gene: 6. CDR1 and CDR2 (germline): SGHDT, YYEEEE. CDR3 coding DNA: TGTGCCAGCAGCTCGCAGGGACTAGCGGGAGTGTACGAGCAGTACTTC. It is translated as CASSSQGLAGVYEQYF.

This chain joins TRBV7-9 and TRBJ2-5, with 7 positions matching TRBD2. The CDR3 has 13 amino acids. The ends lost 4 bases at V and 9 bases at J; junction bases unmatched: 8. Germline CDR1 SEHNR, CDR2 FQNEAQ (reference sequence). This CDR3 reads CASSSPAGEPQYF. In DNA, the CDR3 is TGTGCCAGCAGCTCCCCCGCGGGAGAACCCCAGTACTTC.

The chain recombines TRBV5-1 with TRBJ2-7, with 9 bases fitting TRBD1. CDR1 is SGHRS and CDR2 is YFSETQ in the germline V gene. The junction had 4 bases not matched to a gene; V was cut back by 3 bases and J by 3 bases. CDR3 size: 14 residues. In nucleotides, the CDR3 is TGCGCCAGCAGCTCCTGGACAGGGGACTACGAGCAGTACTTC. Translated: CASSSWTGDYEQYF.

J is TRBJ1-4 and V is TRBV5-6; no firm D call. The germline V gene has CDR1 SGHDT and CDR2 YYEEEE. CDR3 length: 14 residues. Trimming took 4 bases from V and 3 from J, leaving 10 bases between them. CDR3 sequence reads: CASSPGGANEKLFF. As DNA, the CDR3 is TGTGCCAGCAGCCCGGGAGGTGCTAATGAAAAACTGTTTTTT.

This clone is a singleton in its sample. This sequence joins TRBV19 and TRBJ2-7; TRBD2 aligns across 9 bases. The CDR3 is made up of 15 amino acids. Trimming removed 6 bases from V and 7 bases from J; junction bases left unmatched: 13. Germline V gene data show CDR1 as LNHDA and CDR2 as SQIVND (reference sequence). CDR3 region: CASSPISGRRGEQYF. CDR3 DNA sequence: TGTGCCAGTAGCCCGATTAGCGGGAGACGCGGAGAGCAGTACTTC. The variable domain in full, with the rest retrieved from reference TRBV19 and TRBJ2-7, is DGGITQSPKYLFRKEGQNVTLSCEQNLNHDAMYWYRQDPGQGLRLIYYSQIVNDFQKGDIAEGYSVSREKKESFPLTVTSAQKNPTAFYLCASSPISGRRGEQYFGPGTRLTVT.

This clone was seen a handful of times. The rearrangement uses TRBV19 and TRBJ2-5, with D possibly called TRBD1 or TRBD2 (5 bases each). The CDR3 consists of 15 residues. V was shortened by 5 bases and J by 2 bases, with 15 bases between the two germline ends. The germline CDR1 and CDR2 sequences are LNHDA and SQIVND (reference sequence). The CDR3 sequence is CASSRGQSPQETQYF. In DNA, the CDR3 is TGTGCCAGTAGTCGGGGCCAAAGTCCGCAAGAGACCCAGTACTTC. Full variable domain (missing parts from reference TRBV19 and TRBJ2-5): DGGITQSPKYLFRKEGQNVTLSCEQNLNHDAMYWYRQDPGQGLRLIYYSQIVNDFQKGDIAEGYSVSREKKESFPLTVTSAQKNPTAFYLCASSRGQSPQETQYFGPGTRLLVL.

The CDR3 sequence is CASRPGGNRVNTEAFF. The CDR3 DNA is TGCGCCAGCAGGCCAGGGGGGAATAGGGTGAACACTGAAGCTTTCTTT. V usage is TRBV5-1 and J usage is TRBJ1-1; 7 bases agree with TRBD1. This CDR3 has 16 amino acids. CDR1 is SGHRS, CDR2 YFSETQ, per germline. Losses at the gene ends were 5 bases for V and 0 bases for J; bases not matched to a gene: 10.

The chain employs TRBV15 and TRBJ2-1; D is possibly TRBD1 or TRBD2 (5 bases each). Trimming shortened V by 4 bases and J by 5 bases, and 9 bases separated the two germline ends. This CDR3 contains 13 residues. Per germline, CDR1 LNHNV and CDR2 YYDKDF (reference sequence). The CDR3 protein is CATSKGPDNEQFF. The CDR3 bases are TGTGCCACCAGCAAGGGACCAGACAATGAGCAGTTCTTC. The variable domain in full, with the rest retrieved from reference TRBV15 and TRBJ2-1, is DAMVIQNPRYQVTQFGKPVTLSCSQTLNHNVMYWYQQKSSQAPKLLFHYYDKDFNNEADTPDNFQSRRPNTSFCFLDIRSPGLGDTAMYLCATSKGPDNEQFFGPGTRLTVL.

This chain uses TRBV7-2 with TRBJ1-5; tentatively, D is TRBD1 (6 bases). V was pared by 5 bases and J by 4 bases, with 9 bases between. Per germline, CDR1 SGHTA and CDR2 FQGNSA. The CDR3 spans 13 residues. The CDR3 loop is CASSQDRNQPQHF. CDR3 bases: TGTGCCAGCAGCCAGGACAGAAATCAGCCCCAGCATTTT. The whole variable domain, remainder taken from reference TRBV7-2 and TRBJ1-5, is GAGVSQSPSNKVTEKGKDVELRCDPISGHTALYWYRQSLGQGLEFLIYFQGNSAPDKSGLPSDRFSAERTGGSVSTLTIQRTQQEDSAVYLCASSQDRNQPQHFGDGTRLSIL.

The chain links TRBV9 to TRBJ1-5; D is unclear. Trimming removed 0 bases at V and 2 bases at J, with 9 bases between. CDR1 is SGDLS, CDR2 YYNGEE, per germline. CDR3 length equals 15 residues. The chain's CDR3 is CASSVAPGGNQPQHF. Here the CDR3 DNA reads TGTGCCAGCAGCGTAGCGCCGGGAGGCAATCAGCCCCAGCATTTT. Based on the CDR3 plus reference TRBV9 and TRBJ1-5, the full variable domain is DSGVTQTPKHLITATGQRVTLRCSPRSGDLSVYWYQQSLDQGLQFLIQYYNGEERAKGNILERFSAQQFPDLHSELNLSSLELGDSALYFCASSVAPGGNQPQHFGDGTRLSIL.

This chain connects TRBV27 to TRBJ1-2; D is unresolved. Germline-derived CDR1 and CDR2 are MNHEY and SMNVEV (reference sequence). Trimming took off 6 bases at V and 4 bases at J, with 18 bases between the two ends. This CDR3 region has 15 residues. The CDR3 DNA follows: TGTGCCAGCAGCCCTATTGGGTTTACCCTCTATGGCTACACCTTC. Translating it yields CASSPIGFTLYGYTF.

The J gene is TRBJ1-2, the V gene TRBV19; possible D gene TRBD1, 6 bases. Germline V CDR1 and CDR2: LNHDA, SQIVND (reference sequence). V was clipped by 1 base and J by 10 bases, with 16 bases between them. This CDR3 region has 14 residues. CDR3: CASSIVPGQHSYTF. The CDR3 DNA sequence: TGTGCCAGTAGTATAGTCCCCGGACAGCACTCCTACACCTTC.

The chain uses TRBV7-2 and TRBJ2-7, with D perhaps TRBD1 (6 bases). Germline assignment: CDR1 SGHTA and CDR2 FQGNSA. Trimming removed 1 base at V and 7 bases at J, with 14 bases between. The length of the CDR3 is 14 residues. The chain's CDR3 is CASSLDWSRGEQYF. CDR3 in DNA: TGTGCCAGCAGCTTAGACTGGAGTAGGGGGGAGCAGTACTTC.

The CDR3 sequence: CASSFGTDFTEAFF. The CDR3 nucleotides read TGTGCCAGCAGCTTTGGGACGGACTTCACTGAAGCTTTCTTT. The chain joins TRBV5-6 to TRBJ1-1; D is possibly TRBD1 (5 bases). From germline, CDR1 is SGHDT and CDR2 YYEEEE. CDR3 length: 14 amino acids. V was clipped by 2 bases and J by 4 bases, with 12 bases between them.

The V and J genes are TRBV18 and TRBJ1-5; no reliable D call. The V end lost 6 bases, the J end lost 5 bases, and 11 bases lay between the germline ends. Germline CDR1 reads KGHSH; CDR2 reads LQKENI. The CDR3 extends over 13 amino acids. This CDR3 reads CASSPRRDQPQHF. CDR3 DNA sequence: TGTGCCAGCTCCCCTCGCCGGGATCAGCCCCAGCATTTT.

The CDR3 DNA is TGCGCCAGCAGTGAGTCGGGGGATACGCAGTATTTT. It specifies CASSESGDTQYF. The rearrangement links TRBV10-1 to TRBJ2-3; D ambiguous. This CDR3 comprises 12 residues. CDR1 is WNHNN, CDR2 SYGVQD, per germline (reference sequence). Trimming cost V 0 bases and J 6 bases, with 4 bases left between them.

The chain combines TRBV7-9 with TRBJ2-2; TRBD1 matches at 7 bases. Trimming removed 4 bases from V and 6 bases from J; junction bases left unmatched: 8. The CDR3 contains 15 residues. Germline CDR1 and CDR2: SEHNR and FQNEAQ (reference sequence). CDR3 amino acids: CASSSRGQGPGELFF. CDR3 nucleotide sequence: TGTGCCAGCAGCTCAAGGGGGCAGGGGCCCGGGGAGCTGTTTTTT.

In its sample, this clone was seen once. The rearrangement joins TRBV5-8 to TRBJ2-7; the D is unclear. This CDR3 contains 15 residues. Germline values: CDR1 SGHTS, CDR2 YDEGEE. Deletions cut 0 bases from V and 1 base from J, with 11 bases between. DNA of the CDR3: TGTGCCAGCAGCTTGGCAGGAGTTCCATCCTACGAGCAGTACTTC. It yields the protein CASSLAGVPSYEQYF.

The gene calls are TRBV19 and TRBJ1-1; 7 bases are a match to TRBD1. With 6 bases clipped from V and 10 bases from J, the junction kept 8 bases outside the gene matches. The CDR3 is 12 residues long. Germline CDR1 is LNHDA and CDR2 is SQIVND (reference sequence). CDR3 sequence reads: CASSDRVLGAFF. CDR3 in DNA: TGTGCCAGTAGCGACAGGGTTTTGGGAGCTTTCTTT.

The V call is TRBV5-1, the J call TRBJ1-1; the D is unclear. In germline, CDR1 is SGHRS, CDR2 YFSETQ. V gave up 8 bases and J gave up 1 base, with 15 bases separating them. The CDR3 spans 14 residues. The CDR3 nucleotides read TGCGCCAGTAGGGTCGTGGCAGGGAACACTGAAGCTTTCTTT. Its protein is CASRVVAGNTEAFF.

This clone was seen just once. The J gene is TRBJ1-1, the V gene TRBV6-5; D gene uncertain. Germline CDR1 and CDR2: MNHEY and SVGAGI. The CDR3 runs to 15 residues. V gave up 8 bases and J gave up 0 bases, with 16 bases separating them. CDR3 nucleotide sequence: TGTGCCAGCGCCACCTCCGGGCAGTTGAACACTGAAGCTTTCTTT. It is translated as CASATSGQLNTEAFF.

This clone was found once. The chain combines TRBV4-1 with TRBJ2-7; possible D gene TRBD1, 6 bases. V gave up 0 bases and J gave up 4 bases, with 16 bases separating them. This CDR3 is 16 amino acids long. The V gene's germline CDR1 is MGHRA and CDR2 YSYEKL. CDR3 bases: TGCGCCAGCAGCCAAGATTTTAACCAGGGGCGGTACGAGCAGTACTTC. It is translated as CASSQDFNQGRYEQYF.

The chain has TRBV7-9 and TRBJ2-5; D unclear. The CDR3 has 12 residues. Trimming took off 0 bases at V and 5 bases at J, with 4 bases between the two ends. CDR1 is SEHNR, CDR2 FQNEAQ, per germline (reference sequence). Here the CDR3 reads CASSLALETQYF. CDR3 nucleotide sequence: TGTGCCAGCAGCTTAGCGCTGGAGACCCAGTACTTC.

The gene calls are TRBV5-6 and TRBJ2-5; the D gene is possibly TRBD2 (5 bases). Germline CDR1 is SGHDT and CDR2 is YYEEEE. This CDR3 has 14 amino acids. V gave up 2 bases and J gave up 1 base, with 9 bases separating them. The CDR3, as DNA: TGTGCCAGCAGCTTTGGGAGCCGCCAAGAGACCCAGTACTTC. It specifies CASSFGSRQETQYF.

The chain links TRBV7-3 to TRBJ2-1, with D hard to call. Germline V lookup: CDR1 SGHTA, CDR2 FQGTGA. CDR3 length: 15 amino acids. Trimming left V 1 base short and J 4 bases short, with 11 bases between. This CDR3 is CASSLNFGAYNEQFF. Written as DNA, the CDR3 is TGTGCCAGCAGCTTAAATTTTGGAGCATACAATGAGCAGTTCTTC. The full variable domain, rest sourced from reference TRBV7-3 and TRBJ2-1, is GAGVSQTPSNKVTEKGKYVELRCDPISGHTALYWYRQSLGQGPEFLIYFQGTGAADDSGLPNDRFFAVRPEGSVSTLKIQRTERGDSAVYLCASSLNFGAYNEQFFGPGTRLTVL.

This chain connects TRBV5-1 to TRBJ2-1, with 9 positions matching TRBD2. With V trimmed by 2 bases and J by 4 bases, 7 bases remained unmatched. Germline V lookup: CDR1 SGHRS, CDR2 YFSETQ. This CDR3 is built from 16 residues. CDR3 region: CASSFRSTSGYNEQFF. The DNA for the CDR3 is TGCGCCAGCAGCTTTAGGTCGACTAGCGGTTACAATGAGCAGTTCTTC.

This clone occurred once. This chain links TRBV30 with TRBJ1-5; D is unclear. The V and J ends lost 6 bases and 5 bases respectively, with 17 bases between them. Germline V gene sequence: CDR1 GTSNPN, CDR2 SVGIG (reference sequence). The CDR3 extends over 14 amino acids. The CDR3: CACNGGGKDQPQHF. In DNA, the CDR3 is TGTGCCTGTAACGGAGGAGGGAAGGATCAGCCCCAGCATTTT. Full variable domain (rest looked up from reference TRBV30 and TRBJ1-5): SQTIHQWPATLVQPVGSPLSLECTVEGTSNPNLYWYRQAAGRGLQLLFYSVGIGQISSEVPQNLSASRPQDRQFILSSKKLLLSDSGFYLCACNGGGKDQPQHFGDGTRLSIL.